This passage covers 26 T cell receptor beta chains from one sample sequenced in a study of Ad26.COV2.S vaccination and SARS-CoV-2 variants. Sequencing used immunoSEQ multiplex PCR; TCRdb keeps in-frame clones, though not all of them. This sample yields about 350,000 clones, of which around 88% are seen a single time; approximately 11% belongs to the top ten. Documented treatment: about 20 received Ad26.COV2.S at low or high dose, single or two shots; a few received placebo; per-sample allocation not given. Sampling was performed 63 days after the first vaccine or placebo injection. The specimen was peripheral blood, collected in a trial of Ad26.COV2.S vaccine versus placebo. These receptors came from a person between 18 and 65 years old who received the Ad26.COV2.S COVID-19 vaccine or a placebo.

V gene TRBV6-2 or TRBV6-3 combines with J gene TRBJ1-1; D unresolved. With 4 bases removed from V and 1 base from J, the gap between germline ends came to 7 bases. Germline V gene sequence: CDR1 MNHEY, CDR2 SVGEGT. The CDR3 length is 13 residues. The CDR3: CASSSSPNTEAFF. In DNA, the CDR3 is TGTGCCAGCAGTTCAAGTCCGAACACTGAAGCTTTCTTT.

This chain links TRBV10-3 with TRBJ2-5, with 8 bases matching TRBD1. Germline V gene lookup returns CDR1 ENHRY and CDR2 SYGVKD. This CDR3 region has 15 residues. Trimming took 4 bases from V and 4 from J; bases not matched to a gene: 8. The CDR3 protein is CAISGEGQGLETQYF. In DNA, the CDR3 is TGTGCCATCAGTGGGGAAGGACAGGGCTTAGAGACCCAGTACTTC.

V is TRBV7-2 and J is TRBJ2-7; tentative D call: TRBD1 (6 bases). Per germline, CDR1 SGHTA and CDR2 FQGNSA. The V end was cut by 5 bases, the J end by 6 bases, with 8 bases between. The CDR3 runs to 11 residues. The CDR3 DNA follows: TGTGCCAGCAGCGAAGGGGGCGAGCAGTACTTC. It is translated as CASSEGGEQYF.

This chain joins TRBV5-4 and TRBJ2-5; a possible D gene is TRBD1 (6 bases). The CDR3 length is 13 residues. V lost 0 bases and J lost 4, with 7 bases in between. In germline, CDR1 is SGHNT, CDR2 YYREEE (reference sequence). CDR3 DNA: TGTGCCAGCAGCTTGGTAGGGGGAGAGACCCAGTACTTC. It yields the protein CASSLVGGETQYF.

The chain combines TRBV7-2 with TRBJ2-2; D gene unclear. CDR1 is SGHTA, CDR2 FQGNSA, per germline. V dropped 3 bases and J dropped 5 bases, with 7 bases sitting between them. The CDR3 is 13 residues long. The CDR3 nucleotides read TGTGCCAGCAGCTTTGGTGGGACCGGGGAGCTGTTTTTT. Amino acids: CASSFGGTGELFF.

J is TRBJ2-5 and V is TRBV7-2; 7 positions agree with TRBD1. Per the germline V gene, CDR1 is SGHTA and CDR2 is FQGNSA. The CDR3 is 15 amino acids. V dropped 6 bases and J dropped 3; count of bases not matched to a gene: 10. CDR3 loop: CASSYLAGGKETQYF. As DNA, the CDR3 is TGTGCCAGCAGTTACCTGGCAGGGGGAAAAGAGACCCAGTACTTC. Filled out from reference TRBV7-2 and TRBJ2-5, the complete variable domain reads GAGVSQSPSNKVTEKGKDVELRCDPISGHTALYWYRQSLGQGLEFLIYFQGNSAPDKSGLPSDRFSAERTGGSVSTLTIQRTQQEDSAVYLCASSYLAGGKETQYFGPGTRLLVL.

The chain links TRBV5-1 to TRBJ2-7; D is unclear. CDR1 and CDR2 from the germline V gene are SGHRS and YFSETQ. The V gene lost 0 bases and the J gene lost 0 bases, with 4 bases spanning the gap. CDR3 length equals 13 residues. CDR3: CASSLDGSYEQYF. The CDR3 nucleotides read TGCGCCAGCAGCTTGGACGGCTCCTACGAGCAGTACTTC.

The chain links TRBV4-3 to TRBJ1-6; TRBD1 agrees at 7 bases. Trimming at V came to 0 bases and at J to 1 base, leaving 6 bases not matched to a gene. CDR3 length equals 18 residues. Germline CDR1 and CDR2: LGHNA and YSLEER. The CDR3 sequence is CASSQEHRGVSYNSPLHF. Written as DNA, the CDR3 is TGCGCCAGCAGCCAAGAGCACAGGGGAGTGTCCTATAATTCACCCCTCCACTTT.

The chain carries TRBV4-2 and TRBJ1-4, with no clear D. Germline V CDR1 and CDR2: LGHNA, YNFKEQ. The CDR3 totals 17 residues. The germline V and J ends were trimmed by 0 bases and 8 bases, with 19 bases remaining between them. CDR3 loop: CASSQEISWHQGEKLFF. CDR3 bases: TGTGCCAGCAGCCAAGAAATATCCTGGCACCAAGGGGAAAAACTGTTTTTT.

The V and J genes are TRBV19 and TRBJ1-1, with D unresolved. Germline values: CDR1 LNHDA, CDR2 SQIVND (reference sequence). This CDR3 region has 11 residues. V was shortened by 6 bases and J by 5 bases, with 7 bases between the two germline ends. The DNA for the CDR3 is TGTGCCAGTAGGATAACAACTGAAGCTTTCTTT. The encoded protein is CASRITTEAFF.

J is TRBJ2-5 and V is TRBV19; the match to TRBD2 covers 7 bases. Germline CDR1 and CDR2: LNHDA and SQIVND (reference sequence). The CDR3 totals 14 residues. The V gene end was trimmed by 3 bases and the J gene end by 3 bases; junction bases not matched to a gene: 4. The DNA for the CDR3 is TGTGCCAGTAGTATCCAGCGGGGTAAAGAGACCCAGTACTTC. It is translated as CASSIQRGKETQYF.

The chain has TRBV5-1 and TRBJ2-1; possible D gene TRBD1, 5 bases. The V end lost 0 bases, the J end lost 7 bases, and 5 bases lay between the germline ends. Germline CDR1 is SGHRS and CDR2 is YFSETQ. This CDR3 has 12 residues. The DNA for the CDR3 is TGCGCCAGCAGCTTGGGGACAAATGAGCAGTTCTTC. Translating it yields CASSLGTNEQFF. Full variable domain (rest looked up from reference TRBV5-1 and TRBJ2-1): KAGVTQTPRYLIKTRGQQVTLSCSPISGHRSVSWYQQTPGQGLQFLFEYFSETQRNKGNFPGRFSGRQFSNSRSEMNVSTLELGDSALYLCASSLGTNEQFFGPGTRLTVL.

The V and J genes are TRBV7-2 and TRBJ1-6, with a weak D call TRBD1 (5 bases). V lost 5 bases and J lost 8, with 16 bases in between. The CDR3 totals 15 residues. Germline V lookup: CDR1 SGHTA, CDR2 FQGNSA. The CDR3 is CASSTRDGFYSPLHF. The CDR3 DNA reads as TGTGCCAGCAGCACCCGGGACGGATTTTATTCACCCCTCCACTTT.

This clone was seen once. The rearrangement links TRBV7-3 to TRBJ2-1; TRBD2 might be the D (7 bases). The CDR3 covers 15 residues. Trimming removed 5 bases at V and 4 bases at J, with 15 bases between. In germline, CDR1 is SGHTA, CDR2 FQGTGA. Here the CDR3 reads CASSPGGWYYNEQFF. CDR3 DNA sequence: TGTGCCAGCAGCCCGGGGGGCTGGTATTACAATGAGCAGTTCTTC.

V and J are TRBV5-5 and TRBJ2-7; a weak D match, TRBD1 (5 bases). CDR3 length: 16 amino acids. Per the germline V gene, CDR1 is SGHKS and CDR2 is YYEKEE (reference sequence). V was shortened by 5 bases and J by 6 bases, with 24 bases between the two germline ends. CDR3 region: CASSEDSSSLLREQYF. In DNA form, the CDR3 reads TGTGCCAGCAGTGAAGACAGTTCCTCCCTGCTTCGCGAGCAGTACTTC.

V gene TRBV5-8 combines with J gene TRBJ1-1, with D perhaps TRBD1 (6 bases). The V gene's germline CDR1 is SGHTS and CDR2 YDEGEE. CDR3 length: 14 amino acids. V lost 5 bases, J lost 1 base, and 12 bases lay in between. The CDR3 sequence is CASRHRVGNTEAFF. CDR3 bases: TGTGCCAGCAGGCACAGGGTCGGGAACACTGAAGCTTTCTTT.

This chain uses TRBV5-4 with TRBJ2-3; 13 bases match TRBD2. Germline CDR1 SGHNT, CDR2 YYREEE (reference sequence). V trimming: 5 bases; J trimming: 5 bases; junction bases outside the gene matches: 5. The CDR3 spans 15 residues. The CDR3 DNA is TGTGCCAGCAGTTTCGGGACTAGCGGGATAGATACGCAGTATTTT. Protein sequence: CASSFGTSGIDTQYF. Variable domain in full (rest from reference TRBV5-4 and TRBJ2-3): ETGVTQSPTHLIKTRGQQVTLRCSSQSGHNTVSWYQQALGQGPQFIFQYYREEENGRGNFPPRFSGLQFPNYSSELNVNALELDDSALYLCASSFGTSGIDTQYFGPGTRLTVL.

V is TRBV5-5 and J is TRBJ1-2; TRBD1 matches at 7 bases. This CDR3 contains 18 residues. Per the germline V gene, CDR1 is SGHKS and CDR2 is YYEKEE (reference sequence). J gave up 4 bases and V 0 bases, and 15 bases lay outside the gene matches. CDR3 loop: CASSLGWTGSPTSYGYTF. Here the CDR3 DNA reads TGTGCCAGCAGCTTGGGGTGGACAGGATCACCCACGTCCTATGGCTACACCTTC. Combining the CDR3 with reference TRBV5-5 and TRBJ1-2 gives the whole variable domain DAGVTQSPTHLIKTRGQQVTLRCSPISGHKSVSWYQQVLGQGPQFIFQYYEKEERGRGNFPDRFSARQFPNYSSELNVNALLLGDSALYLCASSLGWTGSPTSYGYTFGSGTRLTVV.

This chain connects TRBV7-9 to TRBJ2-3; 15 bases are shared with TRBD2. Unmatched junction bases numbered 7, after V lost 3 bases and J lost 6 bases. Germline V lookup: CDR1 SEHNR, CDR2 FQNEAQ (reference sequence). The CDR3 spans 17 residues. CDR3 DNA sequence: TGTGCCAGCAGCTTCCGTCCGGGGACTAGCGGGAGGGATACGCAGTATTTT. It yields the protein CASSFRPGTSGRDTQYF.

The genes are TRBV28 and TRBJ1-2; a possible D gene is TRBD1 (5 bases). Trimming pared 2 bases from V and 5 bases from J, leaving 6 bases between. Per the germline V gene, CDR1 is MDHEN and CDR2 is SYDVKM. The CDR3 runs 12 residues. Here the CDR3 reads CASSLKGYGYTF. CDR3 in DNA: TGTGCCAGCAGTTTAAAGGGGTATGGCTACACCTTC.

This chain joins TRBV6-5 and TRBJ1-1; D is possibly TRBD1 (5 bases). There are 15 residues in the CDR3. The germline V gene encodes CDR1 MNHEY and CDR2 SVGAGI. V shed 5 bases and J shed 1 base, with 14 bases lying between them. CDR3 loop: CASSLEGAPNTEAFF. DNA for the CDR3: TGTGCCAGCAGTCTTGAAGGGGCGCCGAACACTGAAGCTTTCTTT.

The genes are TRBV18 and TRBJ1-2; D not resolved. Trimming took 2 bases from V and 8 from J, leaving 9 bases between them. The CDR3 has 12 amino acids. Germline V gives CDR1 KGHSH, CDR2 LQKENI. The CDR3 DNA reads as TGTGCCAGCTCACCATCTGTCTACGGCTACACCTTC. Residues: CASSPSVYGYTF.

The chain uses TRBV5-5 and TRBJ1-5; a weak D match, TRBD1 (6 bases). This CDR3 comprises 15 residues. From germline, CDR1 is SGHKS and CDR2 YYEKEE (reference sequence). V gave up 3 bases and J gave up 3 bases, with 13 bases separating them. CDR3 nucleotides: TGTGCCAGCAGCTCATCCGGGGGGCCCAATCAGCCCCAGCATTTT. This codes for CASSSSGGPNQPQHF.

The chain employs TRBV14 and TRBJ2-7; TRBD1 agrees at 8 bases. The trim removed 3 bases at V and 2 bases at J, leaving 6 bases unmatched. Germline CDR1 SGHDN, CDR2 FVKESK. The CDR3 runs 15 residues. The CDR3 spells CASSHAGQETYEQYF. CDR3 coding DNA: TGTGCCAGCAGCCATGCGGGACAGGAAACCTACGAGCAGTACTTC.

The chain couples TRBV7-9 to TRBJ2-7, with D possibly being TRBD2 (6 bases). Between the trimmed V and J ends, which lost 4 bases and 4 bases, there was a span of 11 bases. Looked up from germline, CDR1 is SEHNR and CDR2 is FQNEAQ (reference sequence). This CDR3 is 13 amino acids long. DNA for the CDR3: TGTGCCAGCAGCTGGGGTAGCGGATACGAGCAGTACTTC. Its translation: CASSWGSGYEQYF.

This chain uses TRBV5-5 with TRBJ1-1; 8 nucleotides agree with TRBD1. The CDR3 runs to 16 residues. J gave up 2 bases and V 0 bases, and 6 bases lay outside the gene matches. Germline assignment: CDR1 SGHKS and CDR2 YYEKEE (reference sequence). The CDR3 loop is CASSLGTGYYNTEAFF. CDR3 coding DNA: TGTGCCAGCAGCTTGGGGACAGGGTACTACAACACTGAAGCTTTCTTT.